Listed here is a single T cell receptor beta chain. This specimen belongs to a study of blood T cell repertoires in COVID-19. Adults between about 18 and 89 years of age took part from fewer than 30 US areas. Cohorts were determined from participant-reported clinical history. As processed by the authors: Reference gene primer amplification gave estimated nucleated cell counts. The table came from immunoSEQ multiplex PCR; TCRdb's copy has only in-frame clones and leaves some out. V and J calls and clone size come straight from that table; D and trimming were deduced from the DNA. The sample has about 400,000 clones, about 85% seen once. This CDR3 spans 15 amino acids. Germline V CDR1 and CDR2: LGHDT, YNNKEL (reference sequence). The V end lost 3 bases, the J end lost 7 bases, and 18 bases lay between the germline ends.

This sequence joins TRBV3-1 (or the pseudogene TRBV3-2) and TRBJ1-2; the D gene is possibly TRBD1 (6 bases). The sample was PBMCs or T cells enriched from blood (not recorded which). The clonotype originates from a woman between 18 and 29 years old with acute COVID-19. CDR3: CASSHLQGHDGGYTF. CDR3 nucleotides: TGTGCCAGCAGCCATCTTCAGGGGCACGATGGTGGCTACACCTTC.